This T cell receptor (beta chain) stems from a study of chemoradiotherapy in HPV16-positive cancers. Study details: Candidate HPV-specific clones and shared TCR motifs came from a couple of HPV16-positive patients. Study-wide findings and caveats: HPV-specific T cells were functionally defined from only a couple of HPV16-positive patients. Candidate HPV-specific clones and E7-related TCR motifs grew in tumor during treatment. HPV-responsive T-cell expansion during chemoradiotherapy was linked to improved recurrence-free survival in HPV16-positive patients.

Method: immunoSEQ multiplex PCR; TCRdb's copy keeps in-frame clones and lacks some. The sample holds 30,000 to 40,000 clones; 92% are singletons and the top ten take roughly 3.6%. As regards this clone: The antigen remains undetermined.

Trimming at V came to 3 bases and at J to 5 bases, leaving 6 bases not matched to a gene. The CDR3 consists of 14 residues. Germline-derived CDR1 and CDR2 are SGHRS and YFSETQ. This TCR was sampled from a human donor with HPV-associated anogenital cancer. Sequenced material: blood, taken from a patient who underwent chemoradiotherapy. V and J are TRBV5-1 and TRBJ2-7; 9 nucleotides agree with TRBD1. CDR3 DNA: TGCGCCAGCAGCTGGCGGACAGGGGCGGACGAGCAGTACTTC. Its protein is CASSWRTGADEQYF.